Each of the 27 T cell receptor beta chains below was sequenced from the same sample in a study of T cells in Graves' hyperthyroidism and ophthalmopathy. Amplification of TCR beta CDR3 regions was performed using RNA transcripts as template. TCR CDR3 regions were first amplified by RT-PCR with HTBI primers. TCRdb independently ran MiXCR on the multiplex PCR reads; one entry per CDR3 protein. The data show 300,000 to 450,000 distinct CDR3 sequences, about 14% seen once. Sequences were obtained from blood. The receptors stem from a woman in her sixties or seventies with Graves' hyperthyroidism.

This clonotype turned up a few times. The genes are TRBV18 and TRBJ1-1; 8 bases are shared with TRBD1. V was clipped by 4 bases and J by 1 base; unmatched bases: 5. This CDR3 is 15 amino acids long. CDR1 is KGHSH and CDR2 is LQKENI in the germline V gene. The CDR3 bases are TGTGCCAGCTCACAGATCGGACAGGGGAACACTGAAGCTTTCTTT. It encodes CASSQIGQGNTEAFF.

This clonotype has a count of ten or more. The chain recombines TRBV5-1 with TRBJ2-7; possibly TRBD2 for D (5 bases). There are 14 residues in the CDR3. The V gene's germline CDR1 is SGHRS and CDR2 YFSETQ. V lost 3 bases to trimming and J lost 6 bases, with 16 bases between them. The chain's CDR3 is CASSSGGSPIEQYF. DNA for the CDR3: TGCGCCAGCAGCTCGGGCGGGTCGCCAATCGAGCAGTACTTC.

A few counts support this clonotype. The rearrangement links TRBV14 to TRBJ2-1; a possible D gene is TRBD1 (6 bases). The CDR3 is 14 residues long. The germline V gene has CDR1 SGHDN and CDR2 FVKESK. With 4 bases removed from V and 7 bases from J, the gap between germline ends came to 14 bases. CDR3 nucleotides: TGTGCCAGCAGCCCCCAGGGGTCAGGGAATGAGCAGTTCTTC. Translation: CASSPQGSGNEQFF. The full variable domain, completed using reference TRBV14 and TRBJ2-1, is EAGVTQFPSHSVIEKGQTVTLRCDPISGHDNLYWYRRVMGKEIKFLLHFVKESKQDESGMPNNRFLAERTGGTYSTLKVQPAELEDSGVYFCASSPQGSGNEQFFGPGTRLTVL.

This clonotype was picked up many times. The chain is built from TRBV6-1 and TRBJ2-7; 7 bases map to TRBD1. Germline trimming cut 10 bases from V and 5 bases from J; bases unmatched to any gene: 32. The CDR3 runs 20 residues. Germline V gene lookup returns CDR1 MNHNS and CDR2 SASEGT. CDR3 amino acids: CATNRRIGGRYRTSAHEQYF. As DNA, the CDR3 is TGTGCCACCAACCGCCGGATAGGGGGCAGGTACCGCACCAGCGCCCACGAGCAGTACTTC.

This clonotype was counted a few times. The rearrangement uses TRBV13 and TRBJ2-1; D is possibly TRBD1 or TRBD2 (6 bases each). V lost 6 bases, J lost 1 base, and 10 bases lay in between. The CDR3 extends over 14 amino acids. Germline V gene sequence: CDR1 PRHDT, CDR2 FYEKMQ (reference sequence). As DNA, the CDR3 is TGTGCCAGCAGTAGGGGGAGGTCCTACAATGAGCAGTTCTTC. Amino acids: CASSRGRSYNEQFF. Filled out from reference TRBV13 and TRBJ2-1, the complete variable domain reads AAGVIQSPRHLIKEKRETATLKCYPIPRHDTVYWYQQGPGQDPQFLISFYEKMQSDKGSIPDRFSAQQFSDYHSELNMSSLELGDSALYFCASSRGRSYNEQFFGPGTRLTVL.

This clonotype was seen only a few times. The chain joins TRBV27 to TRBJ1-1; D call uncertain. This CDR3 is 16 amino acids long. The germline CDR1 and CDR2 sequences are MNHEY and SMNVEV (reference sequence). Trimming took 8 bases from V and 0 from J, leaving 19 bases between them. The CDR3 loop reads CASLSRGWVMNTEAFF. The CDR3 DNA is TGTGCCAGCCTTAGCCGGGGTTGGGTCATGAACACTGAAGCTTTCTTT.

This clonotype occurred many times. The chain couples TRBV11-2 to TRBJ2-7; D possibly uses TRBD1 or TRBD2 (5 bases each). The V end lost 3 bases, the J end lost 2 bases, and 11 bases lay between the germline ends. The CDR3 is 14 residues long. Germline V gene sequence: CDR1 SGHAT, CDR2 FQNNGV. CDR3 amino acids: CASSLVTGPYEQYF. For the CDR3, the DNA is TGTGCCAGCAGCTTGGTCACGGGACCCTACGAGCAGTACTTC.

CDR3 in DNA: TGTGTTCAGCGGTGGGCAGGGGGAAGAAGAGCCAACGAGCAGTACTTC. Encoded protein: CVQRWAGGRRANEQYF. The chain recombines TRBV19 with TRBJ2-7, with 7 bases fitting TRBD1. CDR3 length equals 16 residues. In germline, CDR1 is LNHDA, CDR2 SQIVND (reference sequence).

In this sample, this clonotype turned up many times. This chain connects TRBV18 to TRBJ1-1, with a possible D match to TRBD1 (6 bases). Germline CDR1 and CDR2: KGHSH and LQKENI. Trimming cost V 8 bases and J 3 bases, with 13 bases left between them. The CDR3 length is 13 residues. Here the CDR3 reads CASSPPGDTEAFF. The CDR3 DNA reads TGTGCCAGCAGTCCCCCAGGGGACACTGAAGCTTTCTTT.

The rearrangement joins TRBV19 to TRBJ1-5, with D maybe TRBD1 (6 bases). CDR3 length equals 16 residues. Per germline, CDR1 LNHDA and CDR2 SQIVND (reference sequence). The V and J ends lost 7 bases and 1 base respectively, with 17 bases between them. CDR3 in amino acids: CASTTNRQGSNQPQHF. The CDR3 DNA reads as TGTGCCAGTACCACAAACCGGCAGGGGAGCAATCAGCCCCAGCATTTT. Filled out from reference TRBV19 and TRBJ1-5, the complete variable domain reads DGGITQSPKYLFRKEGQNVTLSCEQNLNHDAMYWYRQDPGQGLRLIYYSQIVNDFQKGDIAEGYSVSREKKESFPLTVTSAQKNPTAFYLCASTTNRQGSNQPQHFGDGTRLSIL.

The V call is TRBV10-1, the J call TRBJ1-2, with 7 positions matching TRBD1. The CDR3 runs 14 residues. Trimming removed 8 bases from V and 0 bases from J; junction bases left unmatched: 6. CDR1 and CDR2 (germline): WNHNN, SYGVQD (reference sequence). The CDR3 reads CASARQGSNYGYTF. Here the CDR3 DNA reads TGCGCCAGCGCAAGACAGGGTTCTAACTATGGCTACACCTTC.

The chain uses TRBV7-6 and TRBJ2-5; 10 positions agree with TRBD1. Germline values: CDR1 SGHVS, CDR2 FNYEAQ. This CDR3 is built from 15 residues. With 5 bases clipped from V and 5 bases from J, the junction kept 8 bases outside the gene matches. For the CDR3, the DNA is TGTGCCAGCAGCCAAGACAGGGGGCTGGTCGAGACCCAGTACTTC. Its translation: CASSQDRGLVETQYF.

This clonotype showed up many times. The rearrangement uses TRBV10-2 and TRBJ1-2; D gene unclear. The germline V and J ends were trimmed by 10 bases and 2 bases, with 14 bases remaining between them. CDR3 length: 13 residues. Germline CDR1 and CDR2: WSHSY and SAAADI. The CDR3 DNA sequence: TGCGCCACCCAGAGAGGGTTAAACTATGGCTACACCTTC. Translated: CATQRGLNYGYTF.

This clonotype occurred a few times. The chain combines TRBV6-2 or TRBV6-3 with TRBJ2-3; 12 bases agree with TRBD2. The CDR3 covers 17 residues. V dropped 6 bases and J dropped 2; count of bases not matched to a gene: 9. The V gene's germline CDR1 is MNHEY and CDR2 SVGEGT. CDR3 protein: CASSRTSGKWNTDTQYF. The CDR3 DNA follows: TGTGCCAGCAGCCGGACTAGCGGGAAGTGGAACACAGATACGCAGTATTTT.

At least ten counts were recorded for this clonotype. This chain links TRBV20-1 with TRBJ2-3; TRBD2 agrees at 11 bases. Germline V CDR1 and CDR2: DFQATT, SNEGSKA (reference sequence). The ends lost 6 bases at V and 5 bases at J; junction bases unmatched: 7. CDR3 length equals 14 residues. The CDR3 here is CSAILAGVEDTQYF. The CDR3 DNA sequence: TGCAGTGCCATACTAGCGGGAGTCGAAGATACGCAGTATTTT.

The chain employs TRBV11-2 and TRBJ2-1, with 14 bases matching TRBD2. With V trimmed by 8 bases and J by 7 bases, 10 bases remained unmatched. Germline values: CDR1 SGHAT, CDR2 FQNNGV. There are 16 residues in the CDR3. This chain's CDR3 is CASSLGLAGVGNEQFF. The CDR3 DNA sequence: TGTGCCAGCTCTCTGGGACTAGCGGGAGTCGGGAATGAGCAGTTCTTC.

The table lists this clonotype with many counts. The chain combines TRBV24-1 with TRBJ2-5; unclear D gene. V gave up 4 bases and J gave up 9 bases, with 17 bases separating them. The CDR3 runs to 14 residues. In germline, CDR1 is KGHDR, CDR2 SFDVKD. The DNA of the CDR3 is TGTGCCACCAGTGACCCTCTGACTTCTTGGGCCCAGTACTTC. Its protein product is CATSDPLTSWAQYF.

This clonotype was detected many times. The chain combines TRBV30 with TRBJ1-1; D is uncertain. The CDR3 consists of 11 residues. Germline values: CDR1 GTSNPN, CDR2 SVGIG (reference sequence). Here the CDR3 DNA reads TGTGCGTCACGGCCTCTCACTGAAGCTTTCTTT. Translated: CASRPLTEAFF.

This clonotype was seen a few times. Possible read error: a much larger clone is one base away. Because the CDR3's place on the DNA is in doubt, the DNA is left out and the CDR3 is given as listed by TCRdb. The gene calls are TRBV12-3 or TRBV12-4 and TRBJ2-1; the DNA was not used to check the table's D call, TRBD1. With termini counted, the CDR3 has 15 amino acids. CDR3 region: CASSAFATGNNEQLF.

The chain is built from TRBV3-1 and TRBJ2-1, with a tentative D call TRBD2 (6 bases). Trimming took 4 bases from V and 7 from J, leaving 20 bases between them. The germline CDR1 and CDR2 sequences are LGHDT and YNNKEL (reference sequence). The CDR3 covers 16 residues. CDR3 loop: CASSLLAGLLQNEQFF. CDR3 DNA: TGTGCCAGCAGCCTACTCGCGGGACTCCTACAGAATGAGCAGTTCTTC.

The CDR3 coding sequence is TGCAGTGCGCGGGACGGGTTTCTTAGCAATTCACCCCTCCACTTT. Translation: CSARDGFLSNSPLHF. The V and J genes are TRBV20-1 and TRBJ1-6; perhaps TRBD1 as D (5 bases). V lost 6 bases and J lost 7, with 19 bases in between. CDR1 DFQATT and CDR2 SNEGSKA come from the germline V gene (reference sequence). The CDR3 totals 15 residues.

V usage is TRBV4-2 and J usage is TRBJ1-4, with TRBD1 matching 10 bases. Germline-derived CDR1 and CDR2 are LGHNA and YNFKEQ. V lost 1 base to trimming and J lost 7 bases; unmatched junction nucleotides: 18. The CDR3 sequence is 20 residues long. CDR3 sequence (DNA): TGTGCCAGCAGCCAAGTCGCCGGGACAGGGGACTTATTTAGGAGTGAAAAACTGTTTTTT. Protein: CASSQVAGTGDLFRSEKLFF.

This clonotype was found many times. This sequence joins TRBV27 and TRBJ2-1; D unclear. The V and J ends lost 2 bases and 0 bases respectively, with 11 bases between them. Germline V CDR1 and CDR2: MNHEY, SMNVEV (reference sequence). This CDR3 region has 16 residues. CDR3 bases: TGTGCCAGCAGTTTAATAGCACTGAGCTCCTACAATGAGCAGTTCTTC. It encodes CASSLIALSSYNEQFF.

The V call is TRBV5-1, the J call TRBJ2-3, with a weak D call TRBD2 (7 bases). V was trimmed by 4 bases and J by 11 bases, leaving 26 bases between them. The CDR3 is made up of 16 amino acids. Per germline, CDR1 SGHRS and CDR2 YFSETQ. CDR3 sequence reads: CASSPTQGGAAGGQYF. In DNA, the CDR3 is TGCGCCAGCAGCCCCACCCAAGGGGGGGCAGCAGGTGGGCAGTATTTT.

The V gene is TRBV9, the J gene TRBJ1-1; weak D call: TRBD1 (5 bases). Germline-derived CDR1 and CDR2 are SGDLS and YYNGEE. The V end was cut by 4 bases, the J end by 8 bases, with 15 bases between. The CDR3 is 13 residues long. The CDR3 nucleotides read TGTGCCAGCAGCCCGAGGGGACTGCCAGAAGCTTTCTTT. Translating it yields CASSPRGLPEAFF.

This clonotype was picked up a small number of times. V gene TRBV29-1 combines with J gene TRBJ2-1, with no clear D. This CDR3 contains 11 residues. With 7 bases removed from V and 7 bases from J, the gap between germline ends came to 11 bases. The germline V gene has CDR1 SQVTM and CDR2 ANQGSEA. CDR3 loop: CSGRGLNEQFF. Here the CDR3 DNA reads TGCAGCGGACGAGGTCTGAATGAGCAGTTCTTC.

The chain is built from TRBV29-1 and TRBJ2-1; 11 nucleotides match TRBD1. Germline lookup yields CDR1 SQVTM and CDR2 ANQGSEA. Unmatched junction bases numbered 8, after V lost 6 bases and J lost 4 bases. CDR3 length: 15 residues. In nucleotides, the CDR3 is TGCAGCGTGAGGGGGGGACAGGGGGGTTACAATGAGCAGTTCTTC. Translated: CSVRGGQGGYNEQFF.